This T cell receptor (beta chain) was found in a study of T cell responses to AZD1222 COVID-19 vaccine (dated by TCRdb to the early 2020s). General notes on the study: Because spike-specific TCR depth and breadth did not differ between the two schedules, AZD1222 recipients who got a second dose at roughly 4 weeks were pooled with those who got a second dose at roughly 12 weeks. TCR sequencing covered some 240 trial participants: about 210 given two doses of AZD1222 and approximately 26 given two doses of MenACWY control vaccine. Trial participants were enrolled by age into subgroups of 18-55, 56-69 and 70-plus years, and around 150, 28 and 57 TCR-sequenced participants, respectively, were included in these subgroups. What the work shows at the level of the full study, not this receptor alone: Epitopes outside the regions mutated in the B.1.351 and B.1.1.7 variants were reportedly recognized by nearly half of the unique spike-specific TCRs. Only five to seven AZD1222 recipients were SARS-CoV-2 seropositive at baseline, limiting conclusions about previously exposed vaccinees. The 56-69-year group was small, and its depth increase did not reach significance, likely because of low power. Because no samples from the day 14 peak response were available, repertoires could be characterized only after the peak T cell response. Most participants were white British and females outnumbered males, and the authors suggested that clonal diversity may have been underestimated. A significant rise in spike-specific TCR breadth and depth was observed after two AZD1222 doses relative to day 0 and relative to MenACWY recipients. Vaccine-associated CD4 TCRs spanned the whole spike protein, with dominant responses in regions 160-218 and 743-854.

The CDR3 regions of human TCRbeta chains were analyzed by immunosequencing. On the study's bioinformatics: TCRs in the repertoires were matched against a reference library of SARS-CoV-2-specific TCRs that had been generated with the MIRA antigen-specificity platform. Breadth was defined as the fraction of unique TCRs that were SARS-CoV-2-associated, and depth was defined as the fraction of total T cells that were SARS-CoV-2-associated. Using the MIRA data, each spike-specific TCR was mapped to the spike region that the TCR reacts to and placed in a CD4 or CD8 class. Log10-transformed breadth and depth values were compared by one-way ANOVA with Sidak's multiple comparisons tests. This is the immuneACCESS table as TCRdb keeps it, with only in-frame sequences that have V and J called. A part of the clones is gone; compared with another copy, unresolved V genes explain less than half, and the rest is unexplained. Clone size and V and J calls were adopted from that table, with D and trimming inferred from the DNA. The sample contains roughly 180,000 clones, 75% to 90% of them found a single time. 2.6% of the sample is taken by the ten largest.

The junction shows trimming of 3 bases on V and 0 bases on J, plus 11 bases between the germline ends. Its CDR3 holds 15 amino acids, cysteine through phenylalanine. The entry retains the CDR3 DNA only, 45 bases that are in frame from base 1. CDR1 and CDR2, looked up from the germline V gene, are KGHSH and LQKENI. A word on this clone: The target of this receptor is not known. One base away there is no much larger clone; base qualities are not given.

The sample's time point label, decoded: baseline before first vaccination. The vaccinee samples were drawn from two UK trials, COV001 and COV002, one of which was a single-blind randomized controlled phase 2/3 trial testing AZD1222 (ChAdOx1 nCoV-19) in healthy adults. For TCRbeta chain sequencing, PBMC samples from trial participants were taken at day 0 and at day 28 after the second dose. The sequencing here drew on peripheral blood, taken on day 0 of AZD1222 vaccination. The TCR comes from an adult in good health. The sequence joins TRBV18 to TRBJ1-1, with the D gene too uncertain to name. The CDR3 reads CASSPLVEVNTEAFF. The nucleotide sequence is given as TGTGCCAGCTCACCGCTCGTAGAGGTGAACACTGAAGCTTTCTTT.